The present entry profiles one T cell receptor beta chain with its context. Its antigen remains unidentified. Generated by immunoSEQ multiplex PCR, the TCRdb table keeps only in-frame clones and is missing some. The sample yields 50,000 to 75,000 clones, 75% to 90% seen once. The data were obtained in a study of PD-1 blockade in classical Hodgkin lymphoma. Study details: Intravenous infusions of nivolumab 3 mg/kg reached patients every 2 weeks. General observations from the study: When nivolumab was started under 1 year after ASCT, patients were excluded. Unlike CD8+ TCR diversity, which did not rise significantly by C4D1, CD4+ TCR diversity did.

Relapse was seen in all patients after autologous stem cell transplantation, and brentuximab vedotin exposure was variable. Relapsed/refractory classical Hodgkin lymphoma patients had complete, partial or progressive responses. Germline values: CDR1 LNHNV, CDR2 YYDKDF (reference sequence). This CDR3 region has 15 residues. The junction had 7 bases not matched to a gene; V was cut back by 2 bases and J by 9 bases. The sample consisted of peripheral blood mononuclear cells (PBMCs), taken at baseline. This chain links TRBV15 with TRBJ2-1; TRBD2 matches at 10 bases. The source of this sequence is a human donor with classical Hodgkin lymphoma. The CDR3 DNA is TGTGCCACCAGCAGACAGTCCGTAGCGGGGGGTGAGCAGTTCTTC. It yields the protein CATSRQSVAGGEQFF.